The clone carrying this TCR beta chain was counted a few times. Its cognate antigen is unknown. This sample is drawn from a study of T cell responses to AZD1222 COVID-19 vaccine. The study, taken as a whole, reports: Vaccine-associated CD4 TCRs spanned spike, dominant at 160-218 and 743-854. Once two AZD1222 doses were given, Spike-specific TCR breadth and depth went up. Reportedly, close to half of spike-specific TCRs are directed against unmutated variant regions. A mostly white British donor set with more females was recruited, and clonal diversity was possibly underestimated.

The germline V and J ends were trimmed by 1 base and 3 bases, with 21 bases remaining between them. Germline values: CDR1 SEHNR, CDR2 FQNEAQ (reference sequence). The CDR3 totals 18 residues. Clones were read by immunoSEQ multiplex PCR, and TCRdb kept only the in-frame ones, dropping some. Found here are roughly 87,000 clones, about 89% of them singletons; the top ten hold approximately 5%. The receptor's source is an adult who received the AZD1222 COVID-19 vaccine. The chain links TRBV7-9 to TRBJ2-5, with D possibly called TRBD1 or TRBD2 (5 bases each). Sequences were derived from peripheral blood, sampled 28 days after the second AZD1222 dose. DNA for the CDR3: TGTGCCAGCAGCTTAGTTCGGGGACCACGAAAGAATGAAGAGACCCAGTACTTC. Protein product: CASSLVRGPRKNEETQYF.